Described below is a single T cell receptor (beta chain) sequence and its context. Antigen unknown. The sample is drawn from a study of regulatory and conventional T cells in RAG deficiency. Study findings and constraints: In Omenn syndrome, Treg and Tconv repertoires overlapped >75%. RAG-deficient patients showed markedly lower Shannon entropy and higher Simpson indices than control T-cell subsets. Omenn CD25-high CD127-low cells may be activated cells, not true Tregs.

The germline CDR1 and CDR2 sequences are MNHEY and SMNVEV (reference sequence). The V end was cut by 1 base, the J end by 4 bases, with 13 bases between. The CDR3 is 15 residues long. The protocol was immunoSEQ multiplex PCR, while the TCRdb copy is restricted to in-frame clones and leaves out a portion. The repertoire holds 30,000 to 40,000 clones, with about 91% as singletons. These data also formed part of another study, on regulatory T cells. As that report states: Amplification used 52 TRBV primers and 13 TRBJ primers. Patient repertoires had restricted TRB V-J pairs and skewed V and J usage, most in Tregs.

V gene TRBV27 combines with J gene TRBJ1-1; D call uncertain. What was sequenced was CD8+ T cells sorted from blood. The clonotype originates from a human donor in good health. CDR3 protein: CASSLFDTKFTEAFF. The CDR3, as DNA: TGTGCCAGCAGTTTATTTGACACCAAATTCACTGAAGCTTTCTTT.